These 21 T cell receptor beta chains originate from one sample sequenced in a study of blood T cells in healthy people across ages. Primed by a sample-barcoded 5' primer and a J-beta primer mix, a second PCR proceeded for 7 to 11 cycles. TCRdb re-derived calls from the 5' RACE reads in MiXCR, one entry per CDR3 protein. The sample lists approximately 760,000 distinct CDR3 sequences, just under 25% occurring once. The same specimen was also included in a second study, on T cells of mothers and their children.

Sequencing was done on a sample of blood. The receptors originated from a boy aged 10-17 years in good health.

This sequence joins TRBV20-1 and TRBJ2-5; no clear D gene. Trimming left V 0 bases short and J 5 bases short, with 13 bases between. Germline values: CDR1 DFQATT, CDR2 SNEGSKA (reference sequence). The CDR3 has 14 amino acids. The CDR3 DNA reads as TGCAGTGCTAGAGACCTCATTGGCATGGAGACCCAGTACTTC. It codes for CSARDLIGMETQYF.

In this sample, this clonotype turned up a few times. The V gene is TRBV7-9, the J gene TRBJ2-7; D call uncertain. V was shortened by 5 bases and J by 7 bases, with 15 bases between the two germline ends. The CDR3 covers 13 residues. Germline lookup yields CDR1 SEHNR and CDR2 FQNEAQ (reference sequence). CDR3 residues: CASSPFGSWEQYF. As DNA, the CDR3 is TGTGCCAGCAGCCCGTTTGGTTCGTGGGAGCAGTACTTC.

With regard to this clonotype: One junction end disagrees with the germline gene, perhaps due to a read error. The DNA of the CDR3 is TGCGCCGGCAGCCCCGGACTAGCGGGGCAAGAGACCCAGTACTTC. It codes for CAGSPGLAGQETQYF. The chain uses TRBV5-1 and TRBJ2-5; 12 nucleotides match TRBD2. Germline CDR1 is SGHRS and CDR2 is YFSETQ. The CDR3 consists of 15 residues. The variable domain in full, with the rest retrieved from reference TRBV5-1 and TRBJ2-5, is KAGVTQTPRYLIKTRGQQVTLSCSPISGHRSVSWYQQTPGQGLQFLFEYFSETQRNKGNFPGRFSGRQFSNSRSEMNVSTLELGDSALYLCAGSPGLAGQETQYFGPGTRLLVL.

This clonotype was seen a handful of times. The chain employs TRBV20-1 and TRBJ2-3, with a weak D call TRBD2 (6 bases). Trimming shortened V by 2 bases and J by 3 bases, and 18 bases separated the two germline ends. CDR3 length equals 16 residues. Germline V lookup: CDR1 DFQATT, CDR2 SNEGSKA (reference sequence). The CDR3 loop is CSARLLDSGLTDTQYF. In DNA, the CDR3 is TGCAGTGCTAGACTGTTGGATAGCGGTCTGACAGATACGCAGTATTTT.

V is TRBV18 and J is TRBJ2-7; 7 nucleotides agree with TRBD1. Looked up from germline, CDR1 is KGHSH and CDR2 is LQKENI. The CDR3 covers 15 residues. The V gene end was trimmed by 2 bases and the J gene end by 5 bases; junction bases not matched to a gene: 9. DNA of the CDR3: TGTGCCAGCTCACCAGCACAGGGGAAATTGGACGAGCAGTACTTC. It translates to CASSPAQGKLDEQYF. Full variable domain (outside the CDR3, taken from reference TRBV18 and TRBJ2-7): NAGVMQNPRHLVRRRGQEARLRCSPMKGHSHVYWYRQLPEEGLKFMVYLQKENIIDESGMPKERFSAEFPKEGPSILRIQQVVRGDSAAYFCASSPAQGKLDEQYFGPGTRLTVT.

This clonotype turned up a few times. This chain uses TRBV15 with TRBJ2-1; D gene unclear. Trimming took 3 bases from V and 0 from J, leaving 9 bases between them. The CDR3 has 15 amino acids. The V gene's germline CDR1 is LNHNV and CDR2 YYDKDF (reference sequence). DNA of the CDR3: TGTGCCACCAGCAGCCGCAAGAGCTCCTACAATGAGCAGTTCTTC. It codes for CATSSRKSSYNEQFF.

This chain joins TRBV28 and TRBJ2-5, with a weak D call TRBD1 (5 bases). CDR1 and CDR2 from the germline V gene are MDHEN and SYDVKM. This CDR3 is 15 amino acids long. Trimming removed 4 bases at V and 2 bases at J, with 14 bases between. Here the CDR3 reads CASSSLQVGQETQYF. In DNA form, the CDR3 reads TGTGCCAGCAGTTCGCTACAGGTTGGGCAAGAGACCCAGTACTTC. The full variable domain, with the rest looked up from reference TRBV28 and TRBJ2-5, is DVKVTQSSRYLVKRTGEKVFLECVQDMDHENMFWYRQDPGLGLRLIYFSYDVKMKEKGDIPEGYSVSREKKERFSLILESASTNQTSMYLCASSSLQVGQETQYFGPGTRLLVL.

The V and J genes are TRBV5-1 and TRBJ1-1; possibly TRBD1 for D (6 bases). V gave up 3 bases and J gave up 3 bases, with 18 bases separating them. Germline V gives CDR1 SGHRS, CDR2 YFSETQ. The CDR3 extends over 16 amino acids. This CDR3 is CASSSFGLGGHTEAFF. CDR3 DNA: TGCGCCAGCAGCTCTTTCGGCCTAGGGGGGCACACTGAAGCTTTCTTT.

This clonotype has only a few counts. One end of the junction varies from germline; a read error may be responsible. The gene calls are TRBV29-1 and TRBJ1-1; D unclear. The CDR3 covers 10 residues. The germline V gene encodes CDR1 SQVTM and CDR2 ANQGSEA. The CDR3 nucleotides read TGCAACGTTTTGGACACTGAAGCTTTCTTT. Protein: CNVLDTEAFF.

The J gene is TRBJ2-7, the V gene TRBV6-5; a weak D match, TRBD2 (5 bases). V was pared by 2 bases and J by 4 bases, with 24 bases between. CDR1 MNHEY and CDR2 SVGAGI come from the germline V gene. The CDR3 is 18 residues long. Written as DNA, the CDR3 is TGTGCCAGCAGTTACCGACGACTAACGGAAGGCATCACTTACGAGCAGTACTTC. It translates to CASSYRRLTEGITYEQYF.

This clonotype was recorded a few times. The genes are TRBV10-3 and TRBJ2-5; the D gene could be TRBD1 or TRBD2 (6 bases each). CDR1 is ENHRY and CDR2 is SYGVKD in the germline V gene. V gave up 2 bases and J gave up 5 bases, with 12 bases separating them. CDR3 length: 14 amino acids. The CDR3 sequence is CAISEGGPMETQYF. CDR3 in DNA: TGTGCCATCAGTGAGGGGGGGCCGATGGAGACCCAGTACTTC.

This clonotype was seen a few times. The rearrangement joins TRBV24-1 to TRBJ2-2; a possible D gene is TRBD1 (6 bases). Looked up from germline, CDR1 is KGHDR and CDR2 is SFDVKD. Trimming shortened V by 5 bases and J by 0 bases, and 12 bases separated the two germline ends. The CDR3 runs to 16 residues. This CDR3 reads CATSAAGTPNTGELFF. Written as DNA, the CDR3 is TGTGCCACCAGTGCTGCCGGGACACCGAACACCGGGGAGCTGTTTTTT.

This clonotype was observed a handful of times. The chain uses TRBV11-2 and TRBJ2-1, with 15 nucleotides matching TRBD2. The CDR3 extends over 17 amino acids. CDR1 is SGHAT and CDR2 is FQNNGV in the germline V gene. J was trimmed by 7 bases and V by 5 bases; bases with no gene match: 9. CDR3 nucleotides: TGTGCCAGCAGCCATGGACTAGCGGGGGGGCCAAGGAATGAGCAGTTCTTC. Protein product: CASSHGLAGGPRNEQFF.

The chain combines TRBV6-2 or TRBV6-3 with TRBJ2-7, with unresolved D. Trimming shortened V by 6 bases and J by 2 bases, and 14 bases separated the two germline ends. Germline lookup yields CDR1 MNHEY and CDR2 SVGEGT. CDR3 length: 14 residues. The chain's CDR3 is CASSEPRNPYEQYF. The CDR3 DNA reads TGTGCCAGCAGCGAGCCCCGGAACCCCTACGAGCAGTACTTC.

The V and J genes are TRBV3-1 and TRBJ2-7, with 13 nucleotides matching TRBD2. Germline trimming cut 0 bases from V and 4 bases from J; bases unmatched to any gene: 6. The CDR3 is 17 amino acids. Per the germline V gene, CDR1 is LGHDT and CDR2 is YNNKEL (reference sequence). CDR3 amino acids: CASSQDSGLAGRYEQYF. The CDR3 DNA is TGTGCCAGCAGCCAAGACTCGGGACTAGCGGGGAGATACGAGCAGTACTTC.

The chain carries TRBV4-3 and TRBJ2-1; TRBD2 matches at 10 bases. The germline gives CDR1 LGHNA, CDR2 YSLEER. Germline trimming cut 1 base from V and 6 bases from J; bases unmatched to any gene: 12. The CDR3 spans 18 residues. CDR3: CASSQGTGAGGPFNEQFF. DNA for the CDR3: TGCGCCAGCAGCCAAGGCACTGGAGCGGGGGGGCCTTTCAATGAGCAGTTCTTC.

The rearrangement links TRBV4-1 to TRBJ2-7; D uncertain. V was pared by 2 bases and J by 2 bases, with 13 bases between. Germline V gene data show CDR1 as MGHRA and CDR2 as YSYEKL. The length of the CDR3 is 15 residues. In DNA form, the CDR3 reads TGCGCCAGCAGCCAAACAACGAGGACGACCTACGAGCAGTACTTC. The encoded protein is CASSQTTRTTYEQYF.

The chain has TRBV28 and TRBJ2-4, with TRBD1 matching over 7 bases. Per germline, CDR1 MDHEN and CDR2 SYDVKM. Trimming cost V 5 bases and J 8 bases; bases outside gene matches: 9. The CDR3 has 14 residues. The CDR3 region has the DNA TGTGCCAGCAGTGCCTACAGGGGAGAAGACATTCAGTACTTC. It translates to CASSAYRGEDIQYF.

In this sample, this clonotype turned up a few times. The CDR3 coding sequence is TGTGCCAGCAGCGTCACCGGGGCGCAAACCGGGGAGCTGTTTTTT. The encoded protein is CASSVTGAQTGELFF. The chain uses TRBV9 and TRBJ2-2; either TRBD1 or TRBD2 may fit D (5 bases each). Trimming removed 2 bases from V and 5 bases from J, with 13 bases in between. The germline CDR1 and CDR2 sequences are SGDLS and YYNGEE. The CDR3 has 15 residues.

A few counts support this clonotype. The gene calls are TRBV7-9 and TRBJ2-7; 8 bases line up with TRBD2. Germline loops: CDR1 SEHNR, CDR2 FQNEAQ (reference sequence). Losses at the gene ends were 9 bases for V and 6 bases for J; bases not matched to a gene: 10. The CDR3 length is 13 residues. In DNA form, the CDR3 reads TGTGCCAGTCTCTCCAGCGGGAGCGTCGAGCAGTACTTC. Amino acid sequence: CASLSSGSVEQYF.

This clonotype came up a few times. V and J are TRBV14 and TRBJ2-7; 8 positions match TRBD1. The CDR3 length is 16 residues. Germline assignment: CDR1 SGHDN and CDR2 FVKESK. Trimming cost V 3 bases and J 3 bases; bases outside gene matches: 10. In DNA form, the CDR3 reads TGTGCCAGCAGCCACCGTGACAGGGGTTCCTTCTACGAGCAGTACTTC. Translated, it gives CASSHRDRGSFYEQYF.